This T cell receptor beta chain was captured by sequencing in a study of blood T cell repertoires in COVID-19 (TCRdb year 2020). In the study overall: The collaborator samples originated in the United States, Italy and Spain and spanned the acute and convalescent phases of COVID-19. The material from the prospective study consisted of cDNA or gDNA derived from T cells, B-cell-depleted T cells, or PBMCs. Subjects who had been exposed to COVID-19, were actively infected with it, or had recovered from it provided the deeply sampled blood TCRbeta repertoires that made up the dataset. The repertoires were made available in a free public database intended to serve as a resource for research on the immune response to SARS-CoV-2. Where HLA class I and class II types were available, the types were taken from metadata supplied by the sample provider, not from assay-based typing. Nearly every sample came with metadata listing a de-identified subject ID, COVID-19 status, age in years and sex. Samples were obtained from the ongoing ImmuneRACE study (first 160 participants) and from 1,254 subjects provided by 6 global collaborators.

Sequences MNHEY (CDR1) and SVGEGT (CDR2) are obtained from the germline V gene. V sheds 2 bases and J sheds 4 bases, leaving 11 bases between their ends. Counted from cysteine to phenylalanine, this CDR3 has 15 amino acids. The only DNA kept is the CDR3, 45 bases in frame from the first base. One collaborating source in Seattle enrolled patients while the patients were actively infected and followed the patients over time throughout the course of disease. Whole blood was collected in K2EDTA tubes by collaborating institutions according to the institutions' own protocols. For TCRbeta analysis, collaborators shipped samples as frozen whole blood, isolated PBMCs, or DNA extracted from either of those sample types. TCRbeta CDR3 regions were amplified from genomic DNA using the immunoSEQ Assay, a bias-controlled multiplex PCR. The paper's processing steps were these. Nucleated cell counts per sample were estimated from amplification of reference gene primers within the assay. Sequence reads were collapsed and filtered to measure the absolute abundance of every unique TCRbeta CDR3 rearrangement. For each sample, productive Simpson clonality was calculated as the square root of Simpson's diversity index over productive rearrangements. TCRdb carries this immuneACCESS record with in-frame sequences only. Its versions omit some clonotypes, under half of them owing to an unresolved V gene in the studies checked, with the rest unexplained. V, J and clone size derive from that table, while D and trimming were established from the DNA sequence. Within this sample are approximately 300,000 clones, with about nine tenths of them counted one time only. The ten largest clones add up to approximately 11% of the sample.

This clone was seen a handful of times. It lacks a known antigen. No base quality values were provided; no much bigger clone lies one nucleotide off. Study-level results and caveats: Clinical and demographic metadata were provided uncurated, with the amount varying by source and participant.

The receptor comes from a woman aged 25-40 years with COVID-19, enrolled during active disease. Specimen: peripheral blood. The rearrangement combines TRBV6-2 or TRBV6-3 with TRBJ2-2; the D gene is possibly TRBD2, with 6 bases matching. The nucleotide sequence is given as TGTGCCAGCAGTTACGGGCGGGGTTTCACCGGGGAGCTGTTTTTT. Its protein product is CASSYGRGFTGELFF.